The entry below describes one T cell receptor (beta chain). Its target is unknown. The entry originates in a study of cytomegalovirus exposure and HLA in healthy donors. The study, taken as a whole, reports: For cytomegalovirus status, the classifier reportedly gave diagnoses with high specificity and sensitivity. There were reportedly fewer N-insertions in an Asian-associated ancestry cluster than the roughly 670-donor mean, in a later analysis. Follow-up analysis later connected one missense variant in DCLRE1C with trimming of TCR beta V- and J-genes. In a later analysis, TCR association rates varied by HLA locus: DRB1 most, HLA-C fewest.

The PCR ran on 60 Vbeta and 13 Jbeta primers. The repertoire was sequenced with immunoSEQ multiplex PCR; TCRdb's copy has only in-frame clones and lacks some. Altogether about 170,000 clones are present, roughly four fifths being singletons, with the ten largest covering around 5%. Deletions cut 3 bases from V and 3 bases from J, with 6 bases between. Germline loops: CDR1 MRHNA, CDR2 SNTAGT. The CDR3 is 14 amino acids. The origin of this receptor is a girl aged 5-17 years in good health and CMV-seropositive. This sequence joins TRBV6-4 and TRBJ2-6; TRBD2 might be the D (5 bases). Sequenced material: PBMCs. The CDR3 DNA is TGTGCCAGCAGTGAACGGGGTGGGGCCAACGTCCTGACTTTC. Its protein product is CASSERGGANVLTF.